The text below deals with one TCR beta chain. The clone's antigen remains unknown. Per-nucleotide qualities are absent, and no much larger clonotype sits a single base away. This sample was included in a study of immune evolution from preneoplasia to lung adenocarcinoma (dated by TCRdb to the early 2020s). Regarding the research as a whole: The study profiled immune contexture across lung adenocarcinoma precursors and invasive adenocarcinoma using immune gene expression, TCR sequencing and multiplex immunofluorescence. Resected precursor lesions (AAH, AIS, MIA) and invasive adenocarcinomas were compared against paired morphologically normal lung tissue. The sample size depended on which specimens were available, not on a prior power calculation. The immune data were combined with whole exome sequencing and methylation data from the same cohort of nodules. In total, the cohort included roughly 49 patients with pulmonary nodules, all of whom underwent surgical resection. TCR sequencing data were obtained from approximately 50 patients. According to the study, 105 samples were used for TCR sequencing. POLYSOLVER was used to infer Class I HLA alleles from exome data, and LOHHLA was used to detect allele-specific HLA loss.

The full study reports these points: Because every patient came from Japan and China, how well the results apply to Western populations was uncertain. The findings rested on association rather than direct causation, and larger cohorts with long-term follow-up and longitudinal biopsies were considered necessary. Clonality was highest in normal lung, while later-stage lesions appeared to show lower clonality but higher T cell density and diversity. Normal lung had the highest top T cell clone frequencies, which appeared to decline progressively from AAH through AIS, MIA and invasive adenocarcinoma.

The immunoSEQ hsTCRbeta Kit was used to sequence TCR beta CDR3 regions from DNA. Under the source paper's analysis protocol: TCR sequencing data were analysed with the ImmunoSEQ Analyzer. T cell clonality was defined as 1 minus Pielou's evenness, calculated on productive rearrangements. T cell diversity was measured with the inverse Simpson index on productive templates. T cell density was defined as TCR beta template counts normalized to usable DNA, with usable DNA estimated by amplification and sequencing of housekeeping genes. Two-sided Kruskal-Wallis tests were used to compare TCR metrics across histologic stages. TCRdb retrieved this table from immuneACCESS and kept in-frame rearrangements only. Not all clones are present; in checked studies, unresolved V genes account for under half, and no reason is known for the remainder. V, J and clone size are those of that table, while D and trimming were read from the DNA. The sample table holds around 5,500 clones, of which around 74% were seen once. Together, the top ten hold over 20% of the sample.

Patients underwent resection in Japan or China between the mid-2010s and the late 2010s. The histologic diagnosis of each case was independently confirmed on H&E slides by two lung cancer pathologists. The AllPrep DNA/RNA FFPE Kit was used to isolate DNA from FFPE tissue. The TCR comes from a person older than 75 with lung adenocarcinoma. Sequencing was performed on FFPE adjacent normal lung tissue.

The bases read TGTGCCAGCAGTTTGACGGAGACCCAGTACTTC. It translates as CASSLTETQYF. The rearrangement combines TRBV28 with TRBJ2-5; the D gene is unclear. Trimming at the junction amounts to 3 bases on V and 5 bases on J, and the germline ends lie 4 bases apart. As encoded in the germline V gene, CDR1 is MDHEN while CDR2 is SYDVKM. From cysteine to phenylalanine, the CDR3 is 11 amino acids long. The only DNA kept is the CDR3, 33 bases in frame from the first base.